The present TCR beta chain was sequenced within a study of cytomegalovirus exposure and HLA in healthy donors. CDR1 is SGHRS, CDR2 YFSETQ, per germline. The length of the CDR3 is 15 residues. V gave up 0 bases and J gave up 3 bases, with 9 bases separating them. Sequencing was performed with immunoSEQ multiplex PCR; in TCRdb, only in-frame clones are kept and a portion is missing. The table has approximately 270,000 clones, around 90% seen once. This clone was counted a single time. The gene calls are TRBV5-1 and TRBJ1-4; D is perhaps TRBD1 (5 bases). The sample consisted of PBMCs. The sequence derives from a woman aged 18-29 years in good health and CMV-seronegative. In DNA form, the CDR3 reads TGCGCCAGCAGCTTGGTAGGGGCGGCTAATGAAAAACTGTTTTTT. The encoded protein is CASSLVGAANEKLFF.